Sequencing of this T cell receptor beta chain was carried out in a study of blood T cell repertoires in COVID-19. Looking at the study overall: COVID-19 samples from acute and convalescent phases originated in the United States, Italy and Spain. From T cells, B-cell-depleted T cells, or PBMCs came the material, which was cDNA or gDNA.

There are 15 residues in the CDR3. CDR1 is MDHEN, CDR2 SYDVKM, per germline. V shed 6 bases and J 3 bases; nucleotides not matched to a gene: 5. The authors' processing: Amplification of reference gene primers was used by the study to estimate nucleated cell counts. Produced via immunoSEQ multiplex PCR; TCRdb's table is partial and in-frame only. V and J calls plus clone size are reproduced from that table; the DNA served to infer D and trimming. The table lists 250,000 or so clones, about four fifths of them singletons, with 4.7% in the top ten. V is TRBV28 and J is TRBJ2-1; 10 positions agree with TRBD2. Sequencing used peripheral blood. The receptor comes from a woman aged 70-85 years with acute or convalescent COVID-19. The CDR3 DNA reads as TGTGCCAGCAGCAAAGCGGGGGGGCTCTACAATGAGCAGTTCTTC. It yields the protein CASSKAGGLYNEQFF. Full variable domain (remainder filled in from reference TRBV28 and TRBJ2-1): DVKVTQSSRYLVKRTGEKVFLECVQDMDHENMFWYRQDPGLGLRLIYFSYDVKMKEKGDIPEGYSVSREKKERFSLILESASTNQTSMYLCASSKAGGLYNEQFFGPGTRLTVL.